A single sample is the source of the 9 T cell receptor beta chains below, sequenced in a study of human T cells and chemical hapten exposure. The time point: healthy volunteer bleed at 6 weeks. Unfractionated whole blood yielded the extracted total RNA. TCRdb re-called the RACE reads with MiXCR, one entry per CDR3 protein. The sample has tens of thousands of distinct CDR3 sequences, over 8.5% seen once. Material for sequencing was whole blood. These receptors were taken from a male donor in good health. Some clones in this sample may be carry-over from other donors' samples.

V gene TRBV19 combines with J gene TRBJ1-2; possible D gene TRBD1, 5 bases. The V gene lost 5 bases and the J gene lost 0 bases, with 7 bases spanning the gap. The CDR3 runs 13 residues. Germline assignment: CDR1 LNHDA and CDR2 SQIVND (reference sequence). CDR3 coding DNA: TGTGCCAGTAGTGGGACCGCTAACTATGGCTACACCTTC. Amino acid sequence: CASSGTANYGYTF.

This clonotype was observed a few times. The chain uses TRBV6-2 or TRBV6-3 and TRBJ1-5; 7 nucleotides line up with TRBD1. V dropped 6 bases and J dropped 0; count of bases not matched to a gene: 14. The CDR3 covers 18 residues. Germline V gives CDR1 MNHEY, CDR2 SVGEGT. CDR3: CASRREAGGTYSNQPQHF. The CDR3 DNA reads as TGTGCCAGCAGACGTGAGGCAGGGGGAACCTATAGCAATCAGCCCCAGCATTTT.

A word on this clonotype: An end of the junction does not agree with germline; a read error may underlie this. The chain joins TRBV7-2 to TRBJ2-7; D not certain. This CDR3 comprises 16 residues. From germline, CDR1 is SGHTA and CDR2 FQGNSA. CDR3 amino acids: CASSPPSGGPSHEQYF. CDR3 sequence (DNA): TGTGCCAGCAGTCCTCCGTCGGGCGGTCCCTCCCACGAGCAGTACTTC.

This clonotype was found a few times. The chain has TRBV27 and TRBJ1-5, with 10 bases lining up with TRBD1. Germline lookup yields CDR1 MNHEY and CDR2 SMNVEV (reference sequence). V shed 6 bases, J shed 3 bases, and the junction held 8 bases outside the gene matches. This CDR3 contains 16 residues. CDR3 in DNA: TGTGCCAGCAGACAGACAGGGGGCCGATCCAATCAGCCCCAGCATTTT. Residues: CASRQTGGRSNQPQHF.

This clonotype came up many times. The chain recombines TRBV3-1 with TRBJ2-7, with TRBD2 matching 11 bases. Germline lookup yields CDR1 LGHDT and CDR2 YNNKEL (reference sequence). This CDR3 comprises 19 residues. The V gene end was trimmed by 0 bases and the J gene end by 3 bases; junction bases not matched to a gene: 13. DNA of the CDR3: TGTGCCAGCAGCCAAGAAAAAAGGACTAGCGGGCCCGCCCGCTACGAGCAGTACTTC. Protein sequence: CASSQEKRTSGPARYEQYF.

The J gene is TRBJ2-7, the V gene TRBV6-1; the match to TRBD1 covers 9 bases. This CDR3 is built from 14 residues. Germline assignment: CDR1 MNHNS and CDR2 SASEGT. V shed 8 bases and J 2 bases; nucleotides not matched to a gene: 7. The CDR3 DNA follows: TGTGCCAGCCTCGGCCGGGACAGGGCCTACGAGCAGTACTTC. Protein product: CASLGRDRAYEQYF.

This clonotype showed up just a few times. This sequence joins TRBV6-5 and TRBJ2-1, with 7 bases matching TRBD2. Germline CDR1 reads MNHEY; CDR2 reads SVGAGI. The trim removed 0 bases at V and 7 bases at J, leaving 9 bases unmatched. This CDR3 is built from 16 residues. The CDR3 reads CASSYSRDSGQNEQFF. DNA of the CDR3: TGTGCCAGCAGTTACTCGAGGGATAGCGGGCAAAATGAGCAGTTCTTC.

This chain links TRBV13 with TRBJ1-1, with 7 positions matching TRBD1. The germline gives CDR1 PRHDT, CDR2 FYEKMQ (reference sequence). This CDR3 spans 12 amino acids. V shed 5 bases and J 10 bases; nucleotides not matched to a gene: 7. The CDR3 reads CASSHNRGLAFF. Here the CDR3 DNA reads TGTGCCAGCAGCCACAACAGGGGTCTAGCTTTCTTT.

This clonotype was seen many times. This rearrangement joins TRBV29-1 to TRBJ2-1; the match to TRBD2 covers 7 bases. The length of the CDR3 is 15 residues. With V trimmed by 6 bases and J by 0 bases, 8 bases remained unmatched. Germline lookup yields CDR1 SQVTM and CDR2 ANQGSEA. This CDR3 is CSVRLAQLSYNEQFF. The CDR3 DNA reads TGCAGCGTAAGACTAGCTCAACTCTCCTACAATGAGCAGTTCTTC.